A selection of T cell receptor beta chains follows, all from one sample in a study of blood T cell repertoires in COVID-19. Clones were sequenced by immunoSEQ multiplex PCR, and TCRdb holds only the in-frame ones, with some missing. Among approximately 97,000 clones listed, approximately 80% were seen once. The source material was peripheral blood. These receptors all stem from a man in his fifties or sixties with active or convalescent COVID-19. Both conserved end residues are part of each CDR3. The D gene is left open where the match is weak. The size of a clone is reported for some rows only, either as once, few or many, or as a class for expanded clones.

TRBD2	TRBJ2-3	NA	TRBV6-5	TGTGCCAGCAGGTTAGCGGGAGGGGCTGCAGATACGCAGTATTTT	CASRLAGGAADTQYF
NA	TRBJ2-1	NA	TRBV2	TGTGCCAGCAGTGAGGAGGGGGGGGCCAATGAGCAGTTCTTC	CASSEEGGANEQFF
TRBD1	TRBJ2-7	NA	TRBV5-1	TGCGCCAGCAGCTTCGGACAGGGTAGGGCCGAGCAGTACTTC	CASSFGQGRAEQYF
NA	TRBJ1-2	NA	TRBV11-2	TGTGCCAGCGGCACAGGGACCTCTAACTATGGCTACACCTTC	CASGTGTSNYGYTF
NA	TRBJ1-5	NA	TRBV5-6	TGTGCCAGCAGTCTGGGGCGACAGCCCCAGCATTTT	CASSLGRQPQHF
NA	TRBJ2-1	NA	TRBV11-3	TGTGCCAGCAGCCTACAGGGTCGTGAGCAGTTCTTC	CASSLQGREQFF
TRBD1	TRBJ1-1	medium-sized	TRBV5-1	TGCGCCAGCAGCGGCCGACAGGGGGCGAAATCGGGTCGCACTGAAGCTTTCTTT	CASSGRQGAKSGRTEAFF
TRBD2	TRBJ2-1	few	TRBV6-2/TRBV6-3	TGTGCCAGCAGTTCGCCAAGCGGGAGGGCCTTGAGTAATGAGCAGTTCTTC	CASSSPSGRALSNEQFF
NA	TRBJ1-2	NA	TRBV12-3/TRBV12-4	TGTGCCAGCAGTTCTCAGGTCTATGGCTACACCTTC	CASSSQVYGYTF
NA	TRBJ1-4	few	TRBV12-3/TRBV12-4	TGTGCCAGCACCAGAGGGGAGGGAAAACTGTTTTTT	CASTRGEGKLFF
TRBD2	TRBJ2-7	NA	TRBV6-5	TGTGCCAGCAGCAGTACTAGCGTCAGCTCCTACGAGCAGTACTTC	CASSSTSVSSYEQYF
NA	TRBJ1-1	NA	TRBV15	TGTGCCACCAGCAGAACTCAGGGAGGGTCTGAAGCTTTCTTT	CATSRTQGGSEAFF
NA	TRBJ1-1	NA	TRBV6-5	TGTGCCAGCAGGGTACGACAGTTTATAAACACTGAAGCTTTCTTT	CASRVRQFINTEAFF
TRBD2	TRBJ2-1	NA	TRBV27	TGTGCCAGCAGTCTCTCAGCGGGAGTTTTTGATGAGCAGTTCTTC	CASSLSAGVFDEQFF
NA	TRBJ2-5	NA	TRBV7-9	TGTGCCAGCGGGGGGGGCTCTGAGACCCAGTACTTC	CASGGGSETQYF
NA	TRBJ1-3	NA	TRBV7-9	TGTGCCAGCAGCCCCCAGGGCCAACTTGGAAACACCATATATTTT	CASSPQGQLGNTIYF
NA	TRBJ2-5	few	TRBV13	TGTGCCAGCAGCCTTCGGACCCGGGGATACGAGACCCAGTACTTC	CASSLRTRGYETQYF
NA	TRBJ2-1	NA	TRBV28	TGTGCCAGCACTAGGACAGTTCCATCCTACAATGAGCAGTTCTTC	CASTRTVPSYNEQFF
NA	TRBJ2-1	NA	TRBV6-4	TGTGCCAGCAGGCCGGTCGATGAGCAGTTCTTC	CASRPVDEQFF
NA	TRBJ1-1	many	TRBV20-1	TGCAGGGGTGACAGGAACACTGAAGCTTTCTTT	CRGDRNTEAFF
NA	TRBJ2-7	NA	TRBV29-1	TGCAGCGTCATTGCCGGGACACTTTCTCGGAACGAGCAGTACTTC	CSVIAGTLSRNEQYF
TRBD1	TRBJ2-1	NA	TRBV19	TGTGCCAGTAGTCCGGGACAGTTTACCTACAATGAGCAGTTCTTC	CASSPGQFTYNEQFF
NA	TRBJ1-5	NA	TRBV2	TGTGCCAGCACCCTAGTCGAGGGATTCAGCAATCAGCCCCAGCATTTT	CASTLVEGFSNQPQHF
TRBD2	TRBJ2-1	NA	TRBV6-6	TGTGCCAGCAGTCAACCGGGGGCAGGGGGCGCAACTAGCGGGAGGCGCTTCTCCTACAATGAGCAGTTCTTC	CASSQPGAGGATSGRRFSYNEQFF
NA	TRBJ1-2	NA	TRBV4-1	TGCGCCAGCAGCCAAGTAGTAGGCGGCTATGGCTACACCTTC	CASSQVVGGYGYTF
TRBD2	TRBJ2-2	NA	TRBV18	TGTGCCAGCTCACCTAGCGGGAGGCCTTTCACCGGGGAGCTGTTTTTT	CASSPSGRPFTGELFF
TRBD2	TRBJ2-1	NA	TRBV10-1	TGCGCCAGCAGTGAGAGTAGCGGGAGTTTTCGGCAGTTCTTC	CASSESSGSFRQFF
TRBD2	TRBJ2-1	few	TRBV9	TGTGCCAGCAGCGCCGGACTAGGGTCCCCTAATGAGCAGTTCTTC	CASSAGLGSPNEQFF
TRBD2	TRBJ2-1	NA	TRBV4-2	TGTGCCAGCAGCCAAGAGGGGACTAGAGATAATGAGCAGTTCTTC	CASSQEGTRDNEQFF
NA	TRBJ2-1	NA	TRBV27	TGTGCCAGCAGTTTTGGGGAGTTATCCTACAATGAGCAGTTCTTC	CASSFGELSYNEQFF
TRBD1	TRBJ1-6	few	TRBV5-1	TGCGCCAGCAGCTTGGGACAGGGGGCTTATTCACCCCTCCACTTT	CASSLGQGAYSPLHF
NA	TRBJ1-6	NA	TRBV6-5	TGTGCCAGCAGTTACTCGGTCTGGGGGAGGAATTCACCCCTCCACTTT	CASSYSVWGRNSPLHF